This entry lists 10 T cell receptor beta chains sequenced from one sample in a study of T-cell reconstitution after alpha-beta-depleted transplantation in children. The TCRbeta library incorporated unique molecular identifiers. Via MiXCR, TCRdb re-called the PCR reads, giving one row per CDR3 protein. The repertoire holds approximately 430,000 distinct CDR3 sequences, with about 16% as singletons. Sequences were derived from PBMCs, mostly from graft donor cells, sampled 360 days after TCRalphabeta/CD19-depleted stem cell transplant. The receptors come from a boy under two years old who had a stem cell transplant for Wiskott-Aldrich syndrome, so the T cells may come from the graft donor.

V gene TRBV6-2 or TRBV6-3 combines with J gene TRBJ2-1; a weak D match, TRBD2 (5 bases). V gave up 2 bases and J gave up 5 bases, with 10 bases separating them. This CDR3 spans 14 amino acids. The germline V gene has CDR1 MNHEY and CDR2 SVGEGT. The chain's CDR3 is CASSYSGRDNEQFF. The CDR3 DNA reads as TGTGCCAGCAGTTACAGCGGCCGCGACAATGAGCAGTTCTTC.

The chain couples TRBV7-8 to TRBJ2-5, with 10 bases lining up with TRBD1. The germline CDR1 and CDR2 sequences are SGHVS and FQNEAQ. V was clipped by 0 bases and J by 4 bases; unmatched bases: 5. The CDR3 contains 16 residues. CDR3 sequence: CASSLARGQGIETQYF. The CDR3 region has the DNA TGTGCCAGCAGCTTAGCGAGGGGACAGGGGATAGAGACCCAGTACTTC.

This clonotype appeared a few times. Here the CDR3 DNA reads TGTGCCAGCAGCCAAGATACAGATACTACGCAGTATTTT. This sequence encodes CASSQDTDTTQYF. The genes are TRBV3-1 and TRBJ2-3; D is ambiguous. CDR1 and CDR2 from the germline V gene are LGHDT and YNNKEL (reference sequence). The length of the CDR3 is 13 residues. V was cut by 0 bases and J by 8 bases, with 9 bases left in between.

The genes are TRBV5-1 and TRBJ2-1, with D tentatively TRBD2 (7 bases). Germline CDR1 and CDR2: SGHRS and YFSETQ. Between the trimmed V and J ends, which lost 6 bases and 1 base, there was a span of 14 bases. There are 15 residues in the CDR3. The CDR3: CASTGGQGSYNEQFF. CDR3 coding DNA: TGCGCCAGCACCGGGGGGCAGGGATCCTACAATGAGCAGTTCTTC.

This clonotype was picked up a small number of times. The rearrangement links TRBV4-1 to TRBJ2-7; no reliable D call. Germline V gene sequence: CDR1 MGHRA, CDR2 YSYEKL. Between the trimmed V and J ends, which lost 1 base and 0 bases, there was a span of 13 bases. This CDR3 region has 16 residues. The CDR3 loop is CASSQGIGGNSYEQYF. CDR3 DNA sequence: TGCGCCAGCAGCCAAGGAATCGGTGGGAACTCCTACGAGCAGTACTTC.

The chain has TRBV4-2 and TRBJ1-1; D may be TRBD1 (6 bases). There are 17 residues in the CDR3. Trimming pared 0 bases from V and 2 bases from J, leaving 16 bases between. Per the germline V gene, CDR1 is LGHNA and CDR2 is YNFKEQ. CDR3 DNA: TGTGCCAGCAGCCAAGAGAGTCACGGGACAAGAAACACTGAAGCTTTCTTT. Encoded protein: CASSQESHGTRNTEAFF.

This chain links TRBV27 with TRBJ2-7; maybe TRBD1 (6 bases). Per germline, CDR1 MNHEY and CDR2 SMNVEV (reference sequence). V lost 4 bases to trimming and J lost 4 bases, with 14 bases between them. This CDR3 comprises 14 residues. CDR3 sequence: CASSSLWGLYEQYF. The DNA of the CDR3 is TGTGCCAGCAGTTCACTTTGGGGGCTATACGAGCAGTACTTC.

This clonotype has at least ten counts. The CDR3, as DNA: TGCGCCAGCAGCTTGGGTACCATCACAGATACGCAGTATTTT. Translation gives CASSLGTITDTQYF. The genes are TRBV5-1 and TRBJ2-3; D not certain. Germline V gives CDR1 SGHRS, CDR2 YFSETQ. V shed 0 bases and J shed 2 bases, with 7 bases lying between them. CDR3 length: 14 residues.

The V and J genes are TRBV6-2 or TRBV6-3 and TRBJ2-4, with unresolved D. CDR1 MNHEY and CDR2 SVGEGT come from the germline V gene. With 6 bases removed from V and 8 bases from J, the gap between germline ends came to 17 bases. CDR3 length: 14 amino acids. In DNA form, the CDR3 reads TGTGCCAGCAGAGGGCAGGTATATCGGGACATTCAGTACTTC. Translated, it gives CASRGQVYRDIQYF.

This clonotype was counted a few times. The chain carries TRBV6-1 and TRBJ2-1; 8 bases fit TRBD1. V trimming: 6 bases; J trimming: 2 bases; junction bases outside the gene matches: 0. CDR1 and CDR2 from the germline V gene are MNHNS and SASEGT. The CDR3 totals 13 residues. CDR3: CASRQGAYNEQFF. The CDR3 bases are TGTGCCAGCAGACAGGGGGCCTACAATGAGCAGTTCTTC.